The entry below describes one TCR beta chain. Its antigen is not known. This table comes from immunoSEQ multiplex PCR, and its TCRdb copy is limited to in-frame clones, with some not included. Of tens of thousands of clones in the sample, roughly 85% are singletons; the top ten hold approximately 20%. This entry comes from a study of T cell responses to AZD1222 COVID-19 vaccine. Points from the study as a whole: Scientists sampled the repertoires only once the peak T cell response had passed.

Specimen: peripheral blood, collected on day 0 of AZD1222 vaccination. The TCR sequence derives from an adult in good health.

CDR3 amino acids: CASSLRGNTEAFF. In DNA form, the CDR3 reads TGCGCCAGCAGCTTGCGAGGGAACACTGAAGCTTTCTTT. The chain joins TRBV5-1 to TRBJ1-1; no clear D gene. The CDR3 spans 13 residues. Trimming left V 1 base short and J 1 base short, with 5 bases between. Germline V CDR1 and CDR2: SGHRS, YFSETQ.